These 14 T cell receptor beta chains originate from one sample sequenced in a study of cytomegalovirus exposure and HLA in healthy donors. The study ran its PCR with 60 Vbeta and 13 Jbeta primers. The method was immunoSEQ multiplex PCR; TCRdb's version includes in-frame clones alone and lacks a portion of them. Here the sample spans some 99,000 clones, 74% being singletons. Sequencing input: PBMCs. Receptor source: a male donor in good health and CMV-seronegative.

The V gene is TRBV9, the J gene TRBJ2-1; 8 bases fit TRBD1. The trim removed 0 bases at V and 3 bases at J, leaving 5 bases unmatched. CDR1 and CDR2 from the germline V gene are SGDLS and YYNGEE. The CDR3 covers 16 residues. CDR3 nucleotide sequence: TGTGCCAGCAGCGTAGTCGGCACAGGGGGCTACAATGAGCAGTTCTTC. This translates into CASSVVGTGGYNEQFF. Combining the CDR3 with reference TRBV9 and TRBJ2-1 gives the whole variable domain DSGVTQTPKHLITATGQRVTLRCSPRSGDLSVYWYQQSLDQGLQFLIQYYNGEERAKGNILERFSAQQFPDLHSELNLSSLELGDSALYFCASSVVGTGGYNEQFFGPGTRLTVL.

This clone was counted a few times. The rearrangement links TRBV5-1 to TRBJ2-5, with TRBD1 identical over 10 bases. V dropped 4 bases and J dropped 5; count of bases not matched to a gene: 5. This CDR3 is built from 14 residues. The germline V gene encodes CDR1 SGHRS and CDR2 YFSETQ. The CDR3 region is CASSGGQGRETQYF. Written as DNA, the CDR3 is TGCGCCAGCAGCGGGGGACAGGGGCGGGAGACCCAGTACTTC.

This chain joins TRBV6-4 and TRBJ2-5, with 7 bases identical to TRBD2. The J call is doubtful: the DNA matches TRBJ2-7 better. The CDR3 contains 16 residues. The germline V gene encodes CDR1 MRHNA and CDR2 SNTAGT. The CDR3 is CASSAPLAVSSYEQYF. The CDR3 DNA sequence: TGTGCCAGCAGCGCTCCTCTAGCGGTAAGCTCCTACGAGCAGTACTTC.

The V call is TRBV4-1, the J call TRBJ1-5, with D maybe TRBD1 (6 bases). The CDR3 loop spans 17 amino acids. Germline V CDR1 and CDR2: MGHRA, YSYEKL. V was cut by 1 base and J by 2 bases, with 15 bases left in between. The CDR3 nucleotides are TGCGCCAGCAGCCAAGTAAATCAGGGGAGAGGCAATCAGCCCCAGCATTTT. This codes for CASSQVNQGRGNQPQHF.

The rearrangement links TRBV2 to TRBJ2-2; D not resolved. Trimming shortened V by 2 bases and J by 6 bases, and 7 bases separated the two germline ends. The V gene's germline CDR1 is SNHLY and CDR2 FYNNEI. CDR3 length: 13 amino acids. The CDR3 DNA is TGTGCCAGCAGTGAATCTGGCTCCGGGGAGCTGTTTTTT. Its translation is CASSESGSGELFF.

This clone has just a few counts. This chain connects TRBV28 to TRBJ1-2; 7 nucleotides agree with TRBD1. The germline V gene has CDR1 MDHEN and CDR2 SYDVKM. This CDR3 is built from 13 residues. V lost 6 bases to trimming and J lost 3 bases; unmatched junction nucleotides: 4. The CDR3 reads CASRQQGHYGYTF. The DNA for the CDR3 is TGTGCCAGCAGACAACAGGGGCACTATGGCTACACCTTC.

The chain joins TRBV29-1 to TRBJ2-5, with a weak D call TRBD1 (6 bases). The J call may be mistaken, given a closer DNA end match to TRBJ2-7. The CDR3 totals 13 residues. CDR1 is SQVTM, CDR2 ANQGSEA, per germline. As DNA, the CDR3 is TGCAGCGTTGAATGGGGCAGGGGTGGCGAGCAGTACTTC. Amino acids: CSVEWGRGGEQYF.

The chain is built from TRBV5-4 and TRBJ2-2, with TRBD2 matching over 7 bases. Trimming cost V 1 base and J 1 base; bases outside gene matches: 4. Germline CDR1 reads SGHNT; CDR2 reads YYREEE (reference sequence). The CDR3 is made up of 16 amino acids. CDR3 sequence (DNA): TGTGCCAGCAGCTTGCCAGGCGGGAGGAACACCGGGGAGCTGTTTTTT. This translates into CASSLPGGRNTGELFF.

The gene calls are TRBV7-9 and TRBJ2-7; the match to TRBD1 covers 8 bases. From germline, CDR1 is SEHNR and CDR2 FQNEAQ (reference sequence). The CDR3 covers 14 residues. The V gene end was trimmed by 5 bases and the J gene end by 4 bases; junction bases not matched to a gene: 7. The CDR3: CASSGSGQGYEQYF. In DNA form, the CDR3 reads TGTGCCAGCAGCGGGTCTGGACAGGGATACGAGCAGTACTTC.

The chain carries TRBV7-2 and TRBJ2-7, with TRBD2 matching 12 bases. V was pared by 5 bases and J by 3 bases, with 5 bases of the junction left unmatched. Germline-derived CDR1 and CDR2 are SGHTA and FQGNSA. The CDR3 is 15 amino acids. The CDR3 sequence: CASSQGTSGFYEQYF. The CDR3 DNA reads as TGTGCCAGCAGCCAAGGGACTAGCGGGTTCTACGAGCAGTACTTC.

J is TRBJ2-2 and V is TRBV7-9; 10 bases fit TRBD2. Trimming at V came to 1 base and at J to 0 bases, leaving 5 bases not matched to a gene. The germline CDR1 and CDR2 sequences are SEHNR and FQNEAQ (reference sequence). The CDR3 contains 18 residues. The CDR3 DNA is TGTGCCAGCAGCTTAGGAGCGGGAGGGCCTTCGAACACCGGGGAGCTGTTTTTT. Protein product: CASSLGAGGPSNTGELFF.

This chain connects TRBV27 to TRBJ2-7; TRBD2 matches at 14 bases. The J segment lost 3 bases and the V segment lost 2 bases, leaving 6 bases of the junction unmatched. The germline V gene has CDR1 MNHEY and CDR2 SMNVEV (reference sequence). The CDR3 spans 17 residues. The CDR3 is CASSLRLAGGPGYEQYF. For the CDR3, the DNA is TGTGCCAGCAGTTTAAGACTAGCGGGAGGGCCGGGCTACGAGCAGTACTTC.

The chain has TRBV6-5 and TRBJ1-6; D is undetermined. Germline CDR1 reads MNHEY; CDR2 reads SVGAGI. The CDR3 contains 14 residues. Trimming took 8 bases from V and 1 from J, leaving 9 bases between them. CDR3 DNA sequence: TGTGCCAGCGGGAGCTGGTCCTATAATTCACCCCTCCACTTT. Amino acids: CASGSWSYNSPLHF.

V usage is TRBV15 and J usage is TRBJ2-7; tentative D call: TRBD1 (6 bases). Per germline, CDR1 LNHNV and CDR2 YYDKDF (reference sequence). V lost 4 bases and J lost 6, with 10 bases in between. The CDR3 extends over 12 amino acids. This chain's CDR3 is CATSNVGGEQYF. The CDR3 region has the DNA TGTGCCACCAGCAACGTAGGGGGCGAGCAGTACTTC. Full variable domain (rest looked up from reference TRBV15 and TRBJ2-7): DAMVIQNPRYQVTQFGKPVTLSCSQTLNHNVMYWYQQKSSQAPKLLFHYYDKDFNNEADTPDNFQSRRPNTSFCFLDIRSPGLGDTAMYLCATSNVGGEQYFGPGTRLTVT.